The source of this T cell receptor (beta chain) is a study of graft-versus-host responses after intestinal transplantation. Study outcomes and limitations: Across patients carrying graft-donor T cell macrochimerism, allografts held high graft-versus-host to host-versus-graft clonal ratios.

In the case of this clone: No antigen is known for it. One end of the junction fails to match germline, which may point to a read error. Other DNA sequences in this sample translate to the same CDR3.

Germline CDR1 ENHRY, CDR2 SYGVKD. CDR3 length: 15 amino acids. Clones were sequenced by immunoSEQ multiplex PCR, and TCRdb holds only the in-frame ones, with some missing. In the table there are approximately 15,000 clones, roughly 60% of which are singletons. The authors processed graft tissue to release intraepithelial and lamina propria lymphocytes. The chain uses TRBV10-3 and TRBJ1-1; possible D gene TRBD1, 5 bases. This specimen was ileum tissue, taken 524 days after transplant. The receptor comes from a human patient who received an intestinal transplant, so some T cells may come from the graft donor. The CDR3 region is CAISDQAGGRTEAFF. The DNA for the CDR3 is TGTGCCATCAGTGACCAGGCGGGGGGTCGGACTGAAGCTTTCTTC.